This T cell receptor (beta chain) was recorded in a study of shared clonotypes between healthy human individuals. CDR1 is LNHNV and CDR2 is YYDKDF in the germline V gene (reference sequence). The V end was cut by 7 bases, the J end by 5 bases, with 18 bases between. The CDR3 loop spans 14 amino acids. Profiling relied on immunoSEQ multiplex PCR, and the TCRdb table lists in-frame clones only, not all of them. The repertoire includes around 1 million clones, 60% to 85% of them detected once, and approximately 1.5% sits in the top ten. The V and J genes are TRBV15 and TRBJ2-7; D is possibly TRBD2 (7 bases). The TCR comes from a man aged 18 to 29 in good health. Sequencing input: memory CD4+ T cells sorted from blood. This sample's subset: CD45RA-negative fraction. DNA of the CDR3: TGTGCCACCACCGTAGGGGGGGCGGTCAACGAGCAGTACTTC. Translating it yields CATTVGGAVNEQYF.